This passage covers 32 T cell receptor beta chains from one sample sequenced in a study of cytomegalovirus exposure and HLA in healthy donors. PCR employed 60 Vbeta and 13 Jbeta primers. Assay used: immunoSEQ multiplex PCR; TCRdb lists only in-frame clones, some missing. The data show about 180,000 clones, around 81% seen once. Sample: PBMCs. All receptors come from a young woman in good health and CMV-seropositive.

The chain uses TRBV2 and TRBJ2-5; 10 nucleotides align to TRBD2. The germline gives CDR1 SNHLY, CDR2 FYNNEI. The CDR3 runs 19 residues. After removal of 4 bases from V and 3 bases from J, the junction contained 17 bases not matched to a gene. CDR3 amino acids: CASSGPPGLAGGREETQYF. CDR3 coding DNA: TGTGCCAGCAGTGGGCCCCCAGGATTAGCGGGGGGTCGGGAAGAGACCCAGTACTTC. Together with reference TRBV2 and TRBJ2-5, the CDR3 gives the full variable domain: EPEVTQTPSHQVTQMGQEVILRCVPISNHLYFYWYRQILGQKVEFLVSFYNNEISEKSEIFDDQFSVERPDGSNFTLKIRSTKLEDSAMYFCASSGPPGLAGGREETQYFGPGTRLLVL.

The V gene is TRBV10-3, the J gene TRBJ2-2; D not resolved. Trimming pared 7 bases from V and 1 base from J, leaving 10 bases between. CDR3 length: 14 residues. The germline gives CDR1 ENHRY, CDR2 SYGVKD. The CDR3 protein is CAIIEELNTGELFF. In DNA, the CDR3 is TGTGCCATCATCGAAGAACTGAACACCGGGGAGCTGTTTTTT.

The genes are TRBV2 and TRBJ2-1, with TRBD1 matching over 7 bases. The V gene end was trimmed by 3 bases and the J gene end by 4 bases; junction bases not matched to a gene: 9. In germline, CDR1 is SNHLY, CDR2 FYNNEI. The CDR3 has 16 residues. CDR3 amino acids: CASSEDLGTEYNEQFF. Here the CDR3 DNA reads TGTGCCAGCAGTGAGGATCTAGGGACAGAGTACAATGAGCAGTTCTTC.

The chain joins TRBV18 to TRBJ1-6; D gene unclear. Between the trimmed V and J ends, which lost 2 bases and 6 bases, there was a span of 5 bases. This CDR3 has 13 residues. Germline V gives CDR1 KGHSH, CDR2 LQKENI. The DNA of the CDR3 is TGTGCCAGCTCACCAGAGAGTAATTCACCCCTCCACTTT. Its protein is CASSPESNSPLHF. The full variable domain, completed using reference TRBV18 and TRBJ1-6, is NAGVMQNPRHLVRRRGQEARLRCSPMKGHSHVYWYRQLPEEGLKFMVYLQKENIIDESGMPKERFSAEFPKEGPSILRIQQVVRGDSAAYFCASSPESNSPLHFGNGTRLTVT.

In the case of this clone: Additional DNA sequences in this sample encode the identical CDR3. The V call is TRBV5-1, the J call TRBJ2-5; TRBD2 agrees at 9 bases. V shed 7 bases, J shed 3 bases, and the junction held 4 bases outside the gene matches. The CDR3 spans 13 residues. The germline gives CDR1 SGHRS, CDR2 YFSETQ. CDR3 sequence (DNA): TGCGCCAGCTTTGCTAGCGGGAAAGAGACCCAGTACTTC. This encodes CASFASGKETQYF.

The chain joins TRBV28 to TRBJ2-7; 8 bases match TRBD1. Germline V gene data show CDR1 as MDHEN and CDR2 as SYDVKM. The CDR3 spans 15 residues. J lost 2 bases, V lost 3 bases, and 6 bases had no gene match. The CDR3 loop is CASSFHGTGTYEQYF. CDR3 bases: TGTGCCAGCAGTTTCCATGGGACAGGAACCTACGAGCAGTACTTC.

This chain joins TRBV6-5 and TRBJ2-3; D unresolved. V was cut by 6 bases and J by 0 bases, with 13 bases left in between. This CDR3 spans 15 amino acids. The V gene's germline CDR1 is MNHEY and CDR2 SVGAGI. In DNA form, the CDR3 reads TGTGCCAGCAGCCATACGGTCTCTAGCACAGATACGCAGTATTTT. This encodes CASSHTVSSTDTQYF.

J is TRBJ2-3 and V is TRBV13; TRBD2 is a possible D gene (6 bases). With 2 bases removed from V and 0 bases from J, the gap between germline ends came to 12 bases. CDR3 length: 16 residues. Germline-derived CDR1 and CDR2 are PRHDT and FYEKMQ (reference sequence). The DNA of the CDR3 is TGTGCCAGCAGCTTACTGGGGGGAACTAGCACAGATACGCAGTATTTT. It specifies CASSLLGGTSTDTQYF.

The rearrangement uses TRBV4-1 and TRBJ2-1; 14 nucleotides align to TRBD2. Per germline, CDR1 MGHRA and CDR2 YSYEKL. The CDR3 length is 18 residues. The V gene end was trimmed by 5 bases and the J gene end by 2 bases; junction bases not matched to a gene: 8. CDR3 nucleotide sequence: TGCGCCAGCAGCAGCGGACTAGCGGGGGGTCAGACCTACAATGAGCAGTTCTTC. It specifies CASSSGLAGGQTYNEQFF.

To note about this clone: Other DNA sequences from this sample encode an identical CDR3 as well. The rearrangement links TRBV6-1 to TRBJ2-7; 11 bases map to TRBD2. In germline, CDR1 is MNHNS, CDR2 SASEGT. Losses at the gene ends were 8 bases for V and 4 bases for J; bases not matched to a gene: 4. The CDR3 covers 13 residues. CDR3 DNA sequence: TGTGCCAGCGGAACTAGCGGGGGATACGAGCAGTACTTC. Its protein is CASGTSGGYEQYF.

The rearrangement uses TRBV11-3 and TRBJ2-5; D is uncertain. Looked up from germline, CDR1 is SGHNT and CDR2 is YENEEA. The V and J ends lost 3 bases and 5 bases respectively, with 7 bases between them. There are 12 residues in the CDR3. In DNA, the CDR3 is TGTGCCAGCAGCTTGGGTAGCGAGACCCAGTACTTC. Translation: CASSLGSETQYF.

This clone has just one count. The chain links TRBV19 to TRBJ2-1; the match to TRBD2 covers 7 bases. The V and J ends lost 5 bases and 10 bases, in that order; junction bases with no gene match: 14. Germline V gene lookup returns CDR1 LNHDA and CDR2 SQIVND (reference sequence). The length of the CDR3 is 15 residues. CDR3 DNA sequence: TGTGCCAGTAGTGAGGGTTCTAGCGGCCGCCTGGAGCAGTTCTTC. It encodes CASSEGSSGRLEQFF.

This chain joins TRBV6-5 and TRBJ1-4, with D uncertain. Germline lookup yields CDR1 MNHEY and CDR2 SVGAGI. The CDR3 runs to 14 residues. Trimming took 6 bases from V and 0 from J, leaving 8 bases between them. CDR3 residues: CASRSGATNEKLFF. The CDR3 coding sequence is TGTGCCAGCAGATCGGGTGCAACTAATGAAAAACTGTTTTTT.

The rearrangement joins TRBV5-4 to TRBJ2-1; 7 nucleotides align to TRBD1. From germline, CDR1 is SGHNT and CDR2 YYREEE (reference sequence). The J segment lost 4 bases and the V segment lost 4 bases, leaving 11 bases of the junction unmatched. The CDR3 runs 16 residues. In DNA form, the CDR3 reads TGTGCCAGCAGCAGCACTACAGGGGCCCGATACAATGAGCAGTTCTTC. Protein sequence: CASSSTTGARYNEQFF. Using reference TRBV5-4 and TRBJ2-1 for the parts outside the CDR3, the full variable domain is ETGVTQSPTHLIKTRGQQVTLRCSSQSGHNTVSWYQQALGQGPQFIFQYYREEENGRGNFPPRFSGLQFPNYSSELNVNALELDDSALYLCASSSTTGARYNEQFFGPGTRLTVL.

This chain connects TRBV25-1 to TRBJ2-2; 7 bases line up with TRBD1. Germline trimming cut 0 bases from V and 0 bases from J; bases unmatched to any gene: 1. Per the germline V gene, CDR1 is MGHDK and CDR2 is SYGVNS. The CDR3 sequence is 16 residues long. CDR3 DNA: TGTGCCAGCAGTGAATATGGGACAGCGAACACCGGGGAGCTGTTTTTT. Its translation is CASSEYGTANTGELFF.

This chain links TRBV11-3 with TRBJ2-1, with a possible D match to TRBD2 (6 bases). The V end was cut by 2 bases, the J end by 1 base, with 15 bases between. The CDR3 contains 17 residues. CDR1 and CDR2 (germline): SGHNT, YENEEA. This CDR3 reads CASSLYSGGRSYNEQFF. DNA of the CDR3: TGTGCCAGCAGCTTATATTCCGGGGGTCGATCCTACAATGAGCAGTTCTTC.

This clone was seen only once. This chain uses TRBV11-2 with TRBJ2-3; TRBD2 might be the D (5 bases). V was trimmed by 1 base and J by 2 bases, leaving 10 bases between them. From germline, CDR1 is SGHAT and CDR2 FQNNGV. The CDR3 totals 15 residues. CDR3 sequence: CASSLVVGDTDTQYF. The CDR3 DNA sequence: TGTGCCAGCAGCTTAGTCGTGGGAGACACAGATACGCAGTATTTT.

DNA of the CDR3: TGTGCCAGCAGTTACCTAGCTAGCACCCCTAGCACAGATACGCAGTATTTT. It yields the protein CASSYLASTPSTDTQYF. This chain connects TRBV6-7 to TRBJ2-3; TRBD2 is a possible D gene (5 bases). TRBV6-7 is annotated as an ORF whose role is uncertain. V was shortened by 2 bases and J by 0 bases, with 15 bases between the two germline ends. CDR3 size: 17 residues.

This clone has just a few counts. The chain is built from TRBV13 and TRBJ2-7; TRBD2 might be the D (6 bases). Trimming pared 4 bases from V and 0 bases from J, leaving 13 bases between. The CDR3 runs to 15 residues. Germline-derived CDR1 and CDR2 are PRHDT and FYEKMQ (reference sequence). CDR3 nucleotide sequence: TGTGCCAGCAGCTCTCGGGCGGGGCTCTCCTACGAGCAGTACTTC. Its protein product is CASSSRAGLSYEQYF.

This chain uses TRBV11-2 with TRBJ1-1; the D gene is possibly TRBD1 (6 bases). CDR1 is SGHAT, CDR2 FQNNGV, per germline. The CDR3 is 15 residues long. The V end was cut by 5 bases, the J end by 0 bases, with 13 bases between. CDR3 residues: CASSHWGRVNTEAFF. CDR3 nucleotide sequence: TGTGCCAGCAGCCATTGGGGGCGGGTGAACACTGAAGCTTTCTTT. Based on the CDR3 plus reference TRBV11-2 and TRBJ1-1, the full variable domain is EAGVAQSPRYKIIEKRQSVAFWCNPISGHATLYWYQQILGQGPKLLIQFQNNGVVDDSQLPKDRFSAERLKGVDSTLKIQPAKLEDSAVYLCASSHWGRVNTEAFFGQGTRLTVV.

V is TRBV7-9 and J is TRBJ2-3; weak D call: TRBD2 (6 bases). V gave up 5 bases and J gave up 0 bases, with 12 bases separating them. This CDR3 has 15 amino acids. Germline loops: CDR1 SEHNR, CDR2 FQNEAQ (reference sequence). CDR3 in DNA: TGTGCCAGCAGCCCTCGGGGGATTAGCACAGATACGCAGTATTTT. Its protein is CASSPRGISTDTQYF.

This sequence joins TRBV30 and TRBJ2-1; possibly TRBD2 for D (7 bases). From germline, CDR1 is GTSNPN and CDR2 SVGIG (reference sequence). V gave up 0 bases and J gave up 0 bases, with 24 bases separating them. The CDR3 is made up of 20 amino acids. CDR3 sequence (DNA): TGTGCCTGGAGTGTAGATATAGGGGGGGAACGCTATAGCTCCTACAATGAGCAGTTCTTC. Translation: CAWSVDIGGERYSSYNEQFF.

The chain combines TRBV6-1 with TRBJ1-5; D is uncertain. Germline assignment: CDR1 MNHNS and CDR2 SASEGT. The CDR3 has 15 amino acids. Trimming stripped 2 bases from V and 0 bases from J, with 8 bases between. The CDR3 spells CASSETGYSNQPQHF. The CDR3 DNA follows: TGTGCCAGCAGTGAAACCGGGTATAGCAATCAGCCCCAGCATTTT.

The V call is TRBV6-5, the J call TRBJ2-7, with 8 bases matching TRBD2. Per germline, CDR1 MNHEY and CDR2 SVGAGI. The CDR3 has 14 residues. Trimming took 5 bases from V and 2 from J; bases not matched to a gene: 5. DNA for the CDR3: TGTGCCAGCAGTCGAGCGGGGGCCGCCTACGAGCAGTACTTC. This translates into CASSRAGAAYEQYF.

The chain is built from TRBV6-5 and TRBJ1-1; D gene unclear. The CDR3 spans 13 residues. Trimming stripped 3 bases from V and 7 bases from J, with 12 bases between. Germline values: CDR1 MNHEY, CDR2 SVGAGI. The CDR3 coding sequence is TGTGCCAGCAGTTATCTCCGACTCAGTGAAGCTTTCTTT. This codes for CASSYLRLSEAFF.

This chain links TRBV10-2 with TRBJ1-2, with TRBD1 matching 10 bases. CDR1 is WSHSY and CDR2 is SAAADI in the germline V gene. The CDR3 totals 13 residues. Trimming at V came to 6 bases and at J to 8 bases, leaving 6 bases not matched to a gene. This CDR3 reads CASRALDRGGYTF. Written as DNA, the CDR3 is TGCGCCAGCAGGGCTTTGGACAGGGGGGGCTACACCTTC.

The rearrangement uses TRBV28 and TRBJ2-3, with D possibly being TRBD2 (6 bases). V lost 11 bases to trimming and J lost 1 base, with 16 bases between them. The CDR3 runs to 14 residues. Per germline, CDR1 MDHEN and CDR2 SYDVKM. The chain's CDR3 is CAGAGSHRTDTQYF. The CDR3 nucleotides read TGTGCCGGGGCGGGGTCCCATCGCACAGATACGCAGTATTTT.

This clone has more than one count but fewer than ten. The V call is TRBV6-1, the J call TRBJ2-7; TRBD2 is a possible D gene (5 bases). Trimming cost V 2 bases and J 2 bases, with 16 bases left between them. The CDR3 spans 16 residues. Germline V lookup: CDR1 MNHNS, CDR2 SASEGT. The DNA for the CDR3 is TGTGCCAGCAGTGAATCGGCGCGGGCGGCAACCTACGAGCAGTACTTC. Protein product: CASSESARAATYEQYF.

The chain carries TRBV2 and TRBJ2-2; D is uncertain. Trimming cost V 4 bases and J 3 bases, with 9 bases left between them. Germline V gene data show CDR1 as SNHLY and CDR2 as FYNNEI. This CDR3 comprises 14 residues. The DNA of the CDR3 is TGTGCCAGCAGTGGCAGGTACCACACCGGGGAGCTGTTTTTT. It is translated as CASSGRYHTGELFF.

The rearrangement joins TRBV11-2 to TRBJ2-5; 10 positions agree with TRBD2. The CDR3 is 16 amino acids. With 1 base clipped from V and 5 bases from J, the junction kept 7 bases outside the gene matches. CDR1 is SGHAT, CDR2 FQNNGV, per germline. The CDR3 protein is CASSLVGAGGRETQYF. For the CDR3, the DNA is TGTGCCAGCAGCTTAGTGGGAGCGGGGGGGCGGGAGACCCAGTACTTC.

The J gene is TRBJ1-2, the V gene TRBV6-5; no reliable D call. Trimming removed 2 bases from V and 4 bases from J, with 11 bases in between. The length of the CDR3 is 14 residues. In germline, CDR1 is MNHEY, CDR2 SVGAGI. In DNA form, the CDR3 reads TGTGCCAGCAGTTACCACGGAGCCGGCTATGGCTACACCTTC. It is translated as CASSYHGAGYGYTF.

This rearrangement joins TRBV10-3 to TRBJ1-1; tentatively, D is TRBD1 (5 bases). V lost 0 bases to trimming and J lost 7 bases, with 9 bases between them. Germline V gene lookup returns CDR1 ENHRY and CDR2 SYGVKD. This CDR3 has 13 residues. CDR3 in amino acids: CAISESGGVEAFF. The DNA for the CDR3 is TGTGCCATCAGTGAGTCCGGGGGGGTTGAAGCTTTCTTT.